The present T cell receptor (beta chain) was sequenced within a study of T cells in Graves' hyperthyroidism and ophthalmopathy. Overall study findings and caveats: Blood also contained most expanded thyroid clonotypes above 0.001.

Authors of the study amplified TCR beta CDR3 regions from RNA transcripts. The HTBI set primed first-round TCR CDR3 RT-PCR. TCRdb itself ran the multiplex PCR reads through MiXCR, one entry per CDR3 protein. The sample lists around 300,000 distinct CDR3 sequences, more than 10% occurring once. CDR1 is GTSNPN and CDR2 is SVGIG in the germline V gene (reference sequence). The CDR3 covers 18 residues. V shed 8 bases, J shed 0 bases, and the junction held 18 bases outside the gene matches. This clonotype was detected ten times or more. Antigen unknown. The V and J genes are TRBV30 and TRBJ2-5; 10 nucleotides match TRBD2. The source material was blood. This receptor was obtained from a woman aged 25-40 years with Graves' hyperthyroidism that later progressed to Graves' ophthalmopathy. The CDR3: CALDGGSGRDKYQETQYF. CDR3 DNA: TGTGCCCTCGACGGGGGAAGCGGGAGGGATAAGTACCAAGAGACCCAGTACTTC.